Below, 18 T cell receptor beta chains from the same sample are listed, as sequenced in a study of control samples from healthy donors and cancer patients (dated by TCRdb to about 2020). Receptor libraries were prepared by the immunoSEQ multiplex PCR assay. Imported from immuneACCESS, the table was reduced by TCRdb to in-frame sequences with V and J called. These copies leave out some clones; in studies compared against another copy, an unresolved V gene accounts for under half, and the cause of the remainder is not known. The sample table records tens of thousands of clones; roughly nine tenths of these occur just once. Of the sample, around 1.4% falls within the top ten clones. The specimen was PBMCs. The receptors come from a man aged 40-55 years with colorectal cancer.

The rearrangement joins TRBV30 to TRBJ2-7; D is possibly TRBD2 (5 bases). V shed 2 bases and J shed 6 bases, with 20 bases lying between them. The CDR3 sequence is 15 residues long. CDR1 GTSNPN and CDR2 SVGIG come from the germline V gene (reference sequence). CDR3 in amino acids: CAWSSRPGRRFEQYF. For the CDR3, the DNA is TGTGCCTGGAGTTCCAGACCTGGGCGGAGGTTCGAGCAGTACTTC.

About this clone itself: Other DNA sequences in this specimen translate into the identical CDR3. This chain uses TRBV5-1 with TRBJ2-1; TRBD2 aligns across 9 bases. Germline V gives CDR1 SGHRS, CDR2 YFSETQ. J gave up 0 bases and V 4 bases, and 17 bases lay outside the gene matches. The CDR3 is 20 amino acids. The DNA for the CDR3 is TGCGCCAGCAGCCAAAGGAAGGGACTAGCCTATCGTATCTCCTACAATGAGCAGTTCTTC. This encodes CASSQRKGLAYRISYNEQFF.

The chain employs TRBV7-9 and TRBJ1-4; 9 bases are shared with TRBD1. CDR1 is SEHNR and CDR2 is FQNEAQ in the germline V gene (reference sequence). V shed 1 base, J shed 6 bases, and the junction held 3 bases outside the gene matches. This CDR3 is 15 amino acids long. Here the CDR3 reads CASSLGWTGDEKLFF. CDR3 nucleotide sequence: TGTGCCAGCAGCTTAGGTTGGACAGGGGATGAAAAACTGTTTTTT.

The V gene is TRBV18, the J gene TRBJ2-7, with 8 bases identical to TRBD2. This CDR3 comprises 15 residues. Unmatched junction bases numbered 6, after V lost 2 bases and J lost 3 bases. Germline CDR1 KGHSH, CDR2 LQKENI. The CDR3 DNA follows: TGTGCCAGCTCACCAAGAACTAGCGGACTCTACGAGCAGTACTTC. As protein: CASSPRTSGLYEQYF.

Here the CDR3 DNA reads TGTGCCAGCAGCTCTGGAACAGCTGACACAGATACGCAGTATTTT. As protein: CASSSGTADTDTQYF. This chain links TRBV7-3 with TRBJ2-3; D is unclear. With 4 bases removed from V and 2 bases from J, the gap between germline ends came to 13 bases. This CDR3 comprises 15 residues. From germline, CDR1 is SGHTA and CDR2 FQGTGA.

This chain connects TRBV7-2 to TRBJ2-5; 12 nucleotides line up with TRBD2. The trim removed 5 bases at V and 5 bases at J, leaving 9 bases unmatched. Germline V CDR1 and CDR2: SGHTA, FQGNSA. This CDR3 region has 16 residues. The DNA for the CDR3 is TGTGCCAGCAGCCCCGGGATGCTAGCGGGAGGGGAGACCCAGTACTTC. Translating it yields CASSPGMLAGGETQYF.

This chain links TRBV11-3 with TRBJ2-1; D unresolved. Trimming stripped 3 bases from V and 5 bases from J, with 14 bases between. Germline V gene data show CDR1 as SGHNT and CDR2 as YENEEA. This CDR3 is 15 amino acids long. The CDR3 region has the DNA TGTGCCAGCAGCTTGATGGCGGCTATGAACAATGAGCAGTTCTTC. Residues: CASSLMAAMNNEQFF.

This clone counts as medium-sized. This chain uses TRBV19 with TRBJ2-2; TRBD2 aligns across 7 bases. With V trimmed by 8 bases and J by 5 bases, 8 bases remained unmatched. The CDR3 loop spans 14 amino acids. Germline loops: CDR1 LNHDA, CDR2 SQIVND (reference sequence). The CDR3 bases are TGTGCCAGTGGGAACCTCGGGGGGACCGGGGAGCTGTTTTTT. Residues: CASGNLGGTGELFF.

In this sample, this clone turned up a few times. The chain has TRBV4-1 and TRBJ1-2, with D possibly matching TRBD1 (5 bases). The germline V and J ends were trimmed by 0 bases and 4 bases, with 15 bases remaining between them. The V gene's germline CDR1 is MGHRA and CDR2 YSYEKL. The CDR3 contains 16 residues. CDR3 nucleotide sequence: TGCGCCAGCAGCCAAGAATGGCCGGGGACGGGCTATGGCTACACCTTC. Translated: CASSQEWPGTGYGYTF.

In this sample, this clone turned up once. This chain connects TRBV16 to TRBJ2-2; unclear D gene. CDR1 and CDR2 from the germline V gene are KGHSY and FQNENV. Trimming removed 3 bases at V and 7 bases at J, with 9 bases between. CDR3 size: 13 residues. CDR3 protein: CASSHISGGELFF. Written as DNA, the CDR3 is TGTGCCAGCAGCCACATCTCTGGCGGGGAGCTGTTTTTT.

The chain joins TRBV5-6 to TRBJ2-1; 7 bases fit TRBD1. The CDR3 has 16 amino acids. CDR1 is SGHDT and CDR2 is YYEEEE in the germline V gene. Trimming took 4 bases from V and 2 from J; bases not matched to a gene: 9. This chain's CDR3 is CASSRPGQTPYNEQFF. CDR3 nucleotide sequence: TGTGCCAGCAGCCGCCCGGGACAGACCCCCTACAATGAGCAGTTCTTC.

The chain is built from TRBV7-9 and TRBJ1-2; 7 bases match TRBD1. J was trimmed by 4 bases and V by 5 bases; bases with no gene match: 7. The germline V gene encodes CDR1 SEHNR and CDR2 FQNEAQ (reference sequence). There are 14 residues in the CDR3. The CDR3 spells CASSGDSKLYGYTF. The CDR3 DNA follows: TGTGCCAGCAGCGGGGACAGCAAACTCTATGGCTACACCTTC.

The rearrangement joins TRBV6-5 to TRBJ1-4; TRBD1 aligns across 7 bases. V was pared by 2 bases and J by 10 bases, with 4 bases of the junction left unmatched. The CDR3 loop spans 13 amino acids. CDR1 and CDR2 (germline): MNHEY, SVGAGI. The CDR3 region has the DNA TGTGCCAGCAGTTACACCTCAGGGGGAAAACTGTTTTTT. Translated: CASSYTSGGKLFF.

The V and J genes are TRBV6-2 or TRBV6-3 and TRBJ2-7; a possible D gene is TRBD1 (6 bases). V was clipped by 5 bases and J by 2 bases, with 16 bases between them. The germline CDR1 and CDR2 sequences are MNHEY and SVGEGT. CDR3 length equals 15 residues. CDR3 in amino acids: CASSTVGGPAYEQYF. CDR3 nucleotide sequence: TGTGCCAGCAGTACAGTTGGGGGCCCCGCCTACGAGCAGTACTTC.

The chain recombines TRBV28 with TRBJ1-5, with D unresolved. The germline V and J ends were trimmed by 5 bases and 3 bases, with 14 bases remaining between them. The CDR3 runs 15 residues. Germline V gene data show CDR1 as MDHEN and CDR2 as SYDVKM. For the CDR3, the DNA is TGTGCCAGCAGTAAGAGATACCGAGTCAATCAGCCCCAGCATTTT. Amino acids: CASSKRYRVNQPQHF.

This chain connects TRBV6-5 to TRBJ2-5; 7 nucleotides line up with TRBD1. CDR1 MNHEY and CDR2 SVGAGI come from the germline V gene. The CDR3 extends over 14 amino acids. Unmatched junction bases numbered 4, after V lost 1 base and J lost 5 bases. In DNA, the CDR3 is TGTGCCAGCAGTTACTACAGGGGCGGGGAGACCCAGTACTTC. Translated, it gives CASSYYRGGETQYF.

The chain employs TRBV3-1 (or the pseudogene TRBV3-2) and TRBJ2-7, with 8 bases aligning to TRBD1. The CDR3 runs 15 residues. Looked up from germline, CDR1 is LGHDT and CDR2 is YNNKEL (reference sequence). V dropped 3 bases and J dropped 6; count of bases not matched to a gene: 10. In DNA, the CDR3 is TGTGCCAGCAGCCACGAGGCCAAGACAGGGGTCGAGCAGTACTTC. Protein sequence: CASSHEAKTGVEQYF.

This chain links TRBV7-8 with TRBJ2-7, with a weak D call TRBD1 (6 bases). Trimming pared 3 bases from V and 1 base from J, leaving 10 bases between. The CDR3 runs 14 residues. Germline CDR1 SGHVS, CDR2 FQNEAQ. For the CDR3, the DNA is TGTGCCAGCAGCTTTTCGGACAGATCCTACGAGCAGTACTTC. Its protein is CASSFSDRSYEQYF.